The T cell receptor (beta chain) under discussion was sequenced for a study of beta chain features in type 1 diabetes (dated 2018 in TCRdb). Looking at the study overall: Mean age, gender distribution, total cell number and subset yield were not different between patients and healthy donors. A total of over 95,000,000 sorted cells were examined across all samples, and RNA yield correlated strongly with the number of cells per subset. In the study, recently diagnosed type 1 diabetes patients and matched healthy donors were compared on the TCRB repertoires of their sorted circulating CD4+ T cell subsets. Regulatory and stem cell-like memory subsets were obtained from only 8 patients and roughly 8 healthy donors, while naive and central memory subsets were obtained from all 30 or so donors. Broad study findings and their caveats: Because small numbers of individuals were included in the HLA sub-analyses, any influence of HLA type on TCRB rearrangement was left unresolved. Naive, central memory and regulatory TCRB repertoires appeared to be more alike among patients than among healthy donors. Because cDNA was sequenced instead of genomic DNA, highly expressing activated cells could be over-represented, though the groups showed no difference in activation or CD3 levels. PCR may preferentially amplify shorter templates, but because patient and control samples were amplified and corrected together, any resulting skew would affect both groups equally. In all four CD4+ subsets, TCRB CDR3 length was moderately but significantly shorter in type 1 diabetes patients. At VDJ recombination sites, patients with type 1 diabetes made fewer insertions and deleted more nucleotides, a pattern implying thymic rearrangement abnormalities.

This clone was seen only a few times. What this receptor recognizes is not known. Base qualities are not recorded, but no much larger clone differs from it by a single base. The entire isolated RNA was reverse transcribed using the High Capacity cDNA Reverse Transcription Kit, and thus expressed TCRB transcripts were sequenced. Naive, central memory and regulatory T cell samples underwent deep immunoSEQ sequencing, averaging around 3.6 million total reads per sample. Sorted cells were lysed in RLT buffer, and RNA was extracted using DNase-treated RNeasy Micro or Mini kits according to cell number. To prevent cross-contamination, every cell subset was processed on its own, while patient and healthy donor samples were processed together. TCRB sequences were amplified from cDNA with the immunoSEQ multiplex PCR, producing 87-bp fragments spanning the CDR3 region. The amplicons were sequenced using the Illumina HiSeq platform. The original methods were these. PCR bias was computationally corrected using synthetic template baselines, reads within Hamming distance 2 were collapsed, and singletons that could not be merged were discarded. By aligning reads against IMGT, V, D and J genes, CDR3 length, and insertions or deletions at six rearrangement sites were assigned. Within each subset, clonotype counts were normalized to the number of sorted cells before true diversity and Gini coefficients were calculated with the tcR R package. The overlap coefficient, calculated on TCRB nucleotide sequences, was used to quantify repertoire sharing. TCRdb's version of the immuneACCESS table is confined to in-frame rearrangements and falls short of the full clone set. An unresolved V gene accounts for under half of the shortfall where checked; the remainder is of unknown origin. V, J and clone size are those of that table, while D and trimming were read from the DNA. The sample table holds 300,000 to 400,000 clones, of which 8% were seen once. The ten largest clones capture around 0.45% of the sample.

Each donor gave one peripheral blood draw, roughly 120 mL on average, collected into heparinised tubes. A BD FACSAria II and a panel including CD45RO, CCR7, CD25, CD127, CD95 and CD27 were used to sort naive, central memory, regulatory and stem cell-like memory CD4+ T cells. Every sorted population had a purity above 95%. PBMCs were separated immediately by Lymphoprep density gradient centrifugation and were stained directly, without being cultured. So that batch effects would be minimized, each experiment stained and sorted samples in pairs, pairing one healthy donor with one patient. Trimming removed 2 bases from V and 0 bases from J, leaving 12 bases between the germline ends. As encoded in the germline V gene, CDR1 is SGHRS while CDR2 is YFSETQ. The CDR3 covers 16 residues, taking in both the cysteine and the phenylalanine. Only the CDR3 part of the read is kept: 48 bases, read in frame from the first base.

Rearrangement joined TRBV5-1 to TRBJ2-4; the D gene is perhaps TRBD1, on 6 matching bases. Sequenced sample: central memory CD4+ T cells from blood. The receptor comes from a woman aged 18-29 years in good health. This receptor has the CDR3 CASSFLQGQAKNIQYF. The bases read TGCGCCAGCAGCTTTCTACAGGGCCAAGCCAAAAACATTCAGTACTTC.